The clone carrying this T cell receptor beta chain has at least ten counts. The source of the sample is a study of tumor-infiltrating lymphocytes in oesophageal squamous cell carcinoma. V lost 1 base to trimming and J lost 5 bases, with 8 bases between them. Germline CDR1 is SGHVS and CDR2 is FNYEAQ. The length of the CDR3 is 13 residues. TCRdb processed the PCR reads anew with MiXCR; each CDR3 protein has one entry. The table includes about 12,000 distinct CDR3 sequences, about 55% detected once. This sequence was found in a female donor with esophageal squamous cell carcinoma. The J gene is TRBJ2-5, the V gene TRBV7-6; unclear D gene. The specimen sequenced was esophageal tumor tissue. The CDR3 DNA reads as TGTGCCAGCAGCTTAGTAAGCTGGGAGACCCAGTACTTC. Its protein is CASSLVSWETQYF.